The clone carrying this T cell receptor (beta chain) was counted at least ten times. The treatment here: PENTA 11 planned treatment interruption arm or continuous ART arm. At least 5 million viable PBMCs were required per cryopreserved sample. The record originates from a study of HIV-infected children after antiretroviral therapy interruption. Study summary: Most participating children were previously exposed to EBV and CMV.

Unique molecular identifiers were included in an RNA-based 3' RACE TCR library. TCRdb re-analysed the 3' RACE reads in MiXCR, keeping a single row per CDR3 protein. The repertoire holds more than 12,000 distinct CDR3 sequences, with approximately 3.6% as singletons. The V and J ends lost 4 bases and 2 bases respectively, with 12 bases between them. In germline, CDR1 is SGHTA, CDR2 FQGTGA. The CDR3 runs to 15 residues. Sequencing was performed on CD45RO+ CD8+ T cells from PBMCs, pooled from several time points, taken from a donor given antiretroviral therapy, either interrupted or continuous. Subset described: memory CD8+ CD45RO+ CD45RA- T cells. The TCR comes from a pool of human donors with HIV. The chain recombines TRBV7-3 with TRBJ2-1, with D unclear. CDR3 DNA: TGTGCCAGCAGCTCTCTAGTGAACCCCTACAATGAGCAGTTCTTC. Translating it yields CASSSLVNPYNEQFF.